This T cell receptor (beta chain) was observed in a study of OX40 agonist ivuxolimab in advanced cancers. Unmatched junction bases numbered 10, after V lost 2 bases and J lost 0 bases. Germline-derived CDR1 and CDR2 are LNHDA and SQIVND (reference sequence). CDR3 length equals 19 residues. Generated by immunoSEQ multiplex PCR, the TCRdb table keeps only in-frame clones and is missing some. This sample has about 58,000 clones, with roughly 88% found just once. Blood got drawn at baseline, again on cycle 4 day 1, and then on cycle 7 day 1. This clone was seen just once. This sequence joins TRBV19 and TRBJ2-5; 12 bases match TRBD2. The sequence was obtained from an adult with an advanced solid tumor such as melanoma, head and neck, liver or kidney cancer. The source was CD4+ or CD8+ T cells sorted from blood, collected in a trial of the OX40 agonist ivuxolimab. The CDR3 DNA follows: TGTGCCAGTAGTATATCGGCGACTAGCGGGAGTGGGGACCAAGAGACCCAGTACTTC. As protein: CASSISATSGSGDQETQYF.